The entry that follows covers one T cell receptor (beta chain) sequence. Its matching antigen is unknown. This sequence may be a read error, since a much larger clone differs from it by one base. The data were taken from a study of glioma-infiltrating T cells. The CDR3 consists of 13 residues. Germline values: CDR1 MNHNS, CDR2 SASEGT. Using RNA template, CDR3s of TCR alpha and beta were amplified with iRepertoire arm-PCR. One-step reverse transcription and amplification started from roughly 100-400 ng of tissue mRNA or PBMC total RNA. MiXCR was run by TCRdb on the multiplex PCR reads, yielding one entry per CDR3 protein. The data contain 84,000 or so distinct CDR3 sequences, 20% to 25% of them singletons. General observations from the study: Tissue and blood shared very few CDR3 sequences. Gliomas, especially low-grade, showed above-expected tissue-blood divergence; non-neoplastic patients showed below.

This sequence joins TRBV6-1 and TRBJ2-7, with 9 bases lining up with TRBD2. This receptor was taken from a human donor with low-grade glioma or glioblastoma, undergoing nonglioma brain surgery, or in good health (not recorded which). The specimen sequenced was glioma tissue, nonneoplastic brain tissue, or PBMCs (not recorded which). The CDR3 protein is CASTRGLAEERYF. The CDR3 DNA reads as TGTGCCAGCACCCGGGGACTAGCAGAGGAGCGGTACTTC.